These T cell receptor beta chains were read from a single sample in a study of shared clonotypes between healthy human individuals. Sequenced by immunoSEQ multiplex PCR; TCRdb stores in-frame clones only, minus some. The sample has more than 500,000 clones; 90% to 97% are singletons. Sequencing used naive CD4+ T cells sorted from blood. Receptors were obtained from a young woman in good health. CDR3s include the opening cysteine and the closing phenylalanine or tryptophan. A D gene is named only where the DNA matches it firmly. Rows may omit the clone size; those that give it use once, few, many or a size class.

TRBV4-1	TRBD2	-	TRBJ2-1	CASSRTSGSNEQFF	TGCGCCAGCAGCAGGACTAGCGGGAGCAATGAGCAGTTCTTC
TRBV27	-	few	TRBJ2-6	CASRTTQVPSGANVLTF	TGTGCCAGCAGAACCACACAGGTTCCCTCTGGGGCCAACGTCCTGACTTTC
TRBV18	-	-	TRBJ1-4	CASSIQGLDEKLFF	TGTGCCAGCTCCATACAGGGCTTGGATGAAAAACTGTTTTTT
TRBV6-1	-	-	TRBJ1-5	CASSDALVQPQHF	TGTGCCAGCAGTGACGCCTTGGTTCAGCCCCAGCATTTT
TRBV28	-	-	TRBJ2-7	CASSPALREIEQYF	TGTGCCAGCAGTCCTGCCCTCCGGGAGATCGAGCAGTACTTC
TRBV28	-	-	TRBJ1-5	CASSTDMNQPQHF	TGTGCCAGCAGCACAGACATGAATCAGCCCCAGCATTTT
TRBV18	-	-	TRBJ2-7	CASSRTEPYEQYF	TGTGCCAGCTCAAGGACAGAACCCTACGAGCAGTACTTC
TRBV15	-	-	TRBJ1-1	CATSKDQWTDEAFF	TGTGCCACCAGCAAGGACCAGTGGACTGATGAAGCTTTCTTT
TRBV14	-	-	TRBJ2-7	CASSRSRTYEQYF	TGTGCCAGCAGCCGATCACGTACCTACGAGCAGTACTTC
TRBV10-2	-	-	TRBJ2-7	CASRYDLGEYAYEQYF	TGCGCCAGCCGCTACGACTTAGGGGAATACGCCTACGAGCAGTACTTC
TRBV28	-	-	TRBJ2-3	CASSGGHGLPTQYF	TGTGCCAGCAGTGGGGGGCACGGACTTCCCACGCAGTATTTT
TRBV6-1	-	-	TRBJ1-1	CASSPTENLRTEAFF	TGTGCCAGCAGCCCGACAGAAAATCTGCGGACTGAAGCTTTCTTT
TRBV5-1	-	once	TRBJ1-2	CASSSDGTFAGGYTF	TGCGCCAGCAGCTCGGACGGAACCTTCGCCGGGGGCTACACCTTC
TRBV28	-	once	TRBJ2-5	CATGAGETQYF	TGTGCAACCGGGGCTGGGGAGACCCAGTACTTC
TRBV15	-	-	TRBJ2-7	CATSTSSYEQYF	TGTGCCACCAGCACAAGCTCCTACGAGCAGTACTTC
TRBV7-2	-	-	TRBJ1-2	CASSYDSYGYTF	TGTGCCAGCAGCTATGACAGCTATGGCTACACCTTC
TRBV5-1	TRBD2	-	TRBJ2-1	CASSLLASGTNEQFF	TGCGCCAGCAGCTTGTTGGCTAGCGGGACGAATGAGCAGTTCTTC
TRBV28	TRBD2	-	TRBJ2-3	CASSLASGFSNTQYF	TGTGCCAGCAGTTTGGCTAGCGGGTTTTCCAATACGCAGTATTTT
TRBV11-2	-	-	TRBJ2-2	CASSWWSGELFF	TGTGCCAGCAGCTGGTGGTCCGGGGAGCTGTTTTTT
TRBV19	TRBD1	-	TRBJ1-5	CASSIARQGGNQPQHF	TGTGCCAGTAGTATAGCGAGACAGGGCGGGAATCAGCCCCAGCATTTT
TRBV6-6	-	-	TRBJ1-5	CASSFGRQWNQPQHF	TGTGCCAGCAGTTTCGGACGTCAATGGAATCAGCCCCAGCATTTT
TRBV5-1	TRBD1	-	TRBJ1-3	CASSLGQGFGNTIYF	TGCGCCAGCAGCTTGGGACAGGGTTTTGGAAACACCATATATTTT
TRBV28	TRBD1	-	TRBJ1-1	CASSSSGGLNTEAFF	TGTGCCAGCAGTTCTTCAGGGGGACTGAACACTGAAGCTTTCTTT
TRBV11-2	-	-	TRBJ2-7	CASSLKGPFHEQYF	TGTGCCAGCAGCCTCAAGGGACCTTTTCACGAGCAGTACTTC
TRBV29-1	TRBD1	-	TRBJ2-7	CSASTGEAYEQYF	TGCAGCGCCTCGACAGGGGAAGCCTACGAGCAGTACTTC
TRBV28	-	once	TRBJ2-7	CASSFGLANSYEQYF	TGTGCCAGCAGTTTTGGGCTAGCGAACTCCTACGAGCAGTACTTC
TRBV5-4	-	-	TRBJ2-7	CASSLKVRSSYEQYF	TGTGCCAGCAGCTTGAAAGTCAGAAGCTCCTACGAGCAGTACTTC
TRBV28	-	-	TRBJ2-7	CASRLSGGAYEQYF	TGTGCCAGCAGATTATCCGGGGGTGCCTACGAGCAGTACTTC
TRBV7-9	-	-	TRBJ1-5	CASSSGYQPQHF	TGTGCCAGCAGCTCAGGGTATCAGCCCCAGCATTTT
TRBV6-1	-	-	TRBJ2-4	CASSSDSLAKNIQYF	TGTGCCAGCAGTAGTGACTCGCTAGCCAAAAACATTCAGTACTTC
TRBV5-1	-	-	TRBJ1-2	CASSLREGTLNYGYTF	TGCGCCAGCAGCTTACGGGAGGGGACACTTAACTATGGCTACACCTTC
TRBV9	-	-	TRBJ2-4	CASSQGAKNIQYF	TGTGCCAGCAGCCAGGGGGCCAAAAACATTCAGTACTTC
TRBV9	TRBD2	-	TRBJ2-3	CASSETSGRIVTQYF	TGTGCCAGCAGCGAGACTAGCGGGAGGATCGTTACGCAGTATTTT
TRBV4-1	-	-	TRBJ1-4	CASSRREGPNEKLFF	TGCGCCAGCAGCCGCCGGGAAGGGCCTAATGAAAAACTGTTTTTT
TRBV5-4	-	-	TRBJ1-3	CASSLGPVSGNTIYF	TGTGCCAGCAGCTTGGGGCCTGTCTCTGGAAACACCATATATTTT
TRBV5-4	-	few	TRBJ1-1	CASSLVGPRNTEAFF	TGTGCCAGCAGCTTGGTGGGCCCACGGAACACTGAAGCTTTCTTT
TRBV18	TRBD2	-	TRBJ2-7	CASSPKLADSYEQYF	TGTGCCAGCTCACCGAAACTAGCGGACTCCTACGAGCAGTACTTC
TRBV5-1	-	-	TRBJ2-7	CASTRTSGDYEQYF	TGCGCCAGCACCCGCACCTCAGGGGACTACGAGCAGTACTTC
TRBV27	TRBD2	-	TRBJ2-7	CASRASGPGEQYF	TGTGCCAGCAGGGCTAGCGGCCCCGGGGAGCAGTACTTC
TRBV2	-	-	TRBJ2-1	CASVGLWENEQFF	TGTGCCAGCGTTGGCCTTTGGGAGAATGAGCAGTTCTTC
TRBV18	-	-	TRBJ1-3	CASSPPQFHRQAGNTIYF	TGTGCCAGCTCACCACCGCAGTTTCACAGGCAAGCTGGAAACACCATATATTTT
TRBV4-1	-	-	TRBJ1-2	CASSQDTGRGGYTF	TGCGCCAGCAGCCAAGATACAGGGCGGGGGGGCTACACCTTC
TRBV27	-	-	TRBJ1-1	CASAVGEGLSTEAFF	TGTGCCAGCGCCGTGGGGGAAGGGCTGAGCACTGAAGCTTTCTTT
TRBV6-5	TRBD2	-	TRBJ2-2	CASSLSAGPVGELFF	TGTGCCAGCAGCCTATCAGCGGGACCGGTCGGGGAGCTGTTTTTT
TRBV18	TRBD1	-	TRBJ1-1	CASSGGQTNTEAFF	TGTGCCAGCTCCGGGGGACAGACTAACACTGAAGCTTTCTTT
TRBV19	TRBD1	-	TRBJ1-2	CASNPGTGVLPDYGYTF	TGTGCCAGTAATCCCGGGACAGGGGTTCTACCGGACTATGGCTACACCTTC
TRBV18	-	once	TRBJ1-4	CASSRAGEEKLFF	TGTGCCAGCTCACGGGCAGGGGAAGAAAAACTGTTTTTT
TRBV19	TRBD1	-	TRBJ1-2	CASSKGTGNGYTF	TGTGCCAGTAGTAAAGGGACAGGGAACGGCTACACCTTC
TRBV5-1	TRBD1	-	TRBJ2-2	CASRAGTGGTGELFF	TGCGCCAGCAGAGCCGGGACAGGGGGCACCGGGGAGCTGTTTTTT
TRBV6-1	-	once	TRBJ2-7	CASSGYYEQYF	TGTGCCAGCAGTGGTTACTACGAGCAGTACTTC
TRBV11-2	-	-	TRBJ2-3	CASSLAGVSTDTQYF	TGTGCCAGCAGCTTAGCGGGGGTGAGCACAGATACGCAGTATTTT
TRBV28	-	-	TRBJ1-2	CASSLGQGRSGYTF	TGTGCCAGCAGTTTAGGGCAGGGTCGATCCGGCTACACCTTC
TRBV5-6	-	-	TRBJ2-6	CASSLAPFGAGANVLTF	TGTGCCAGCAGCTTGGCTCCCTTCGGAGCTGGGGCCAACGTCCTGACTTTC
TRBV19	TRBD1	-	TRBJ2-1	CASRTGVNNEQFF	TGTGCCAGTCGGACAGGGGTAAACAATGAGCAGTTCTTC
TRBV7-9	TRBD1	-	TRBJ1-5	CASSPDPGQGSSNQPQHF	TGTGCCAGCAGCCCAGACCCGGGACAGGGGAGCAGCAATCAGCCCCAGCATTTT
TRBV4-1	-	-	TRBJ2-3	CASSQEVGKNGDTQYF	TGCGCCAGCAGCCAAGAAGTAGGGAAAAACGGGGATACGCAGTATTTT
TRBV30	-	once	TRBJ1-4	CAWSADEKLFF	TGTGCCTGGAGTGCCGACGAAAAACTGTTTTTT
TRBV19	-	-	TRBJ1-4	CASSTYSTAYNEKLFF	TGTGCCAGTAGTACCTACTCGACAGCCTACAATGAAAAACTGTTTTTT
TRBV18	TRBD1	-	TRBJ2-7	CASSRGGRSSYEQYF	TGTGCCAGCTCAAGAGGGGGCCGTAGCTCCTACGAGCAGTACTTC